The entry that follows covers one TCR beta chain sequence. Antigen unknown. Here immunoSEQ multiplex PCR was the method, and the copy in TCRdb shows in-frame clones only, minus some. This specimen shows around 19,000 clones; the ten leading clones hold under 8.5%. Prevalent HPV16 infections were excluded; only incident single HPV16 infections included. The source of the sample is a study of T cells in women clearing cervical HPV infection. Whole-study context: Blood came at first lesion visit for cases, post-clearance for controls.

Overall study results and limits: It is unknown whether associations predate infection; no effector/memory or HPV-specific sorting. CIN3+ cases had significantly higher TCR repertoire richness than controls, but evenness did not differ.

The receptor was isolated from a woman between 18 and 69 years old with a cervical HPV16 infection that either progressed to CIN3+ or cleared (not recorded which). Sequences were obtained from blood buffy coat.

This CDR3 is CASGRYEQYF. The part of the CDR3 DNA that was read is TGTGCCAGCGGGCGCTACGAG. The chain carries TRBV28 and TRBJ2-7; D remains ambiguous. The read terminates 3 residues ahead of where the CDR3 ends, so the germline J gene completes it. Germline CDR1 and CDR2: MDHEN and SYDVKM. Trimming took 8 bases from V and 3 from J, leaving 5 bases between them. This CDR3 contains 10 residues.